The clone carrying this T cell receptor beta chain was seen only once. The data were obtained in a study of cytotoxic CD8 clonotypes in ibrutinib-treated CLL. The table came from immunoSEQ multiplex PCR; TCRdb's copy has only in-frame clones and leaves some out. The sample yields 250,000 to 350,000 clones, roughly four fifths seen once. CDR1 is MDHEN and CDR2 is SYDVKM in the germline V gene. The CDR3 consists of 16 residues. V lost 7 bases and J lost 2; bases outside the gene matches: 14. The starting material was PBMCs, obtained at disease progression, from a patient treated with ibrutinib. The chain uses TRBV28 and TRBJ2-7, with 7 bases fitting TRBD2. The source is a human donor with chronic lymphocytic leukemia. The CDR3 DNA reads as TGTGCCAGCACCATGAGCGGGGCAGCCCTGACCTACGAGCAGTACTTC. It yields the protein CASTMSGAALTYEQYF.